Following are 9 T cell receptor beta chains from one sample sequenced in a study of blood T cell repertoires in COVID-19. TCRdb's copy holds only in-frame clones and misses some; the assay was immunoSEQ multiplex PCR. Among approximately 100,000 clones listed, about nine tenths were seen once. The sequenced sample was peripheral blood. These receptors all come from a middle-aged man with acute or convalescent COVID-19.

The chain joins TRBV6-5 to TRBJ1-5; possible D gene TRBD1, 6 bases. The CDR3 loop spans 15 amino acids. V was pared by 0 bases and J by 4 bases, with 10 bases between. Germline CDR1 is MNHEY and CDR2 is SVGAGI. The CDR3 loop is CASSYSKQGNQPQHF. The DNA of the CDR3 is TGTGCCAGCAGTTACTCGAAACAGGGTAATCAGCCCCAGCATTTT.

The V and J genes are TRBV18 and TRBJ1-1; D is unresolved. Trimming removed 3 bases at V and 0 bases at J, with 5 bases between. CDR1 and CDR2 (germline): KGHSH, LQKENI. The CDR3 length is 13 residues. CDR3 amino acids: CASSPNLNTEAFF. The CDR3 nucleotides are TGTGCCAGCTCACCTAACTTGAACACTGAAGCTTTCTTT.

The rearrangement uses TRBV6-5 and TRBJ1-3; tentative D call: TRBD1 (6 bases). Germline-derived CDR1 and CDR2 are MNHEY and SVGAGI. Trimming shortened V by 7 bases and J by 2 bases, and 12 bases separated the two germline ends. The CDR3 runs to 14 residues. CDR3 residues: CASKPGTPGNTIYF. The DNA of the CDR3 is TGTGCCAGCAAACCCGGGACACCTGGAAACACCATATATTTT.

This chain connects TRBV7-6 to TRBJ1-6; 8 nucleotides line up with TRBD1. V was clipped by 5 bases and J by 7 bases; unmatched bases: 7. Germline CDR1 SGHVS, CDR2 FNYEAQ. The CDR3 totals 15 residues. The CDR3 nucleotides read TGTGCCAGCAGCCCTATGACAGGGGCAAATTCACCCCTCCACTTT. This encodes CASSPMTGANSPLHF.

CDR3: CASSAGLGNTIYF. In nucleotides, the CDR3 is TGTGCCAGCAGCGCGGGCCTTGGAAACACCATATATTTT. The V and J genes are TRBV5-4 and TRBJ1-3; D gene uncertain. CDR3 length: 13 residues. Trimming stripped 4 bases from V and 3 bases from J, with 8 bases between. From germline, CDR1 is SGHNT and CDR2 YYREEE (reference sequence).

This clone was picked up one time. A junction end diverges from the germline sequence, so it may reflect a read error. V and J are TRBV7-9 and TRBJ1-3; 7 bases fit TRBD1. The CDR3 length is 12 residues. Germline V gene sequence: CDR1 SEHNR, CDR2 FQNEAQ (reference sequence). The chain's CDR3 is CASSYALGQTHF. CDR3 DNA sequence: TGTGCCAGCAGCTACGCACTGGGACAGACGCATTTT. Based on the CDR3 plus reference TRBV7-9 and TRBJ1-3, the full variable domain is DTGVSQNPRHKITKRGQNVTFRCDPISEHNRLYWYRQTLGQGPEFLTYFQNEAQLEKSRLLSDRFSAERPKGSFSTLEIQRTEQGDSAMYLCASSYALGQTHFGEGSWLTVV.

The CDR3 reads CASSLTSGAETQYF. Here the CDR3 DNA reads TGCGCCAGCAGCTTGACTAGCGGGGCCGAGACCCAGTACTTC. The chain links TRBV5-1 to TRBJ2-5, with 10 bases lining up with TRBD2. Germline V gene sequence: CDR1 SGHRS, CDR2 YFSETQ. The ends lost 1 base at V and 5 bases at J; junction bases unmatched: 2. The CDR3 sequence is 14 residues long.

This chain uses TRBV2 with TRBJ2-2; D is perhaps TRBD2 (6 bases). Germline lookup yields CDR1 SNHLY and CDR2 FYNNEI. Trimming left V 8 bases short and J 6 bases short, with 13 bases between. This CDR3 region has 13 residues. The CDR3 protein is CASRDFGAGELFF. The DNA for the CDR3 is TGTGCCAGCCGGGACTTTGGGGCCGGGGAGCTGTTTTTT.

The chain combines TRBV7-2 with TRBJ2-5; D ambiguous. The CDR3 covers 15 residues. CDR1 and CDR2 (germline): SGHTA, FQGNSA. With 1 base removed from V and 4 bases from J, the gap between germline ends came to 13 bases. The CDR3 is CASSLDLGNLETQYF. CDR3 nucleotides: TGTGCCAGCAGCTTAGATTTGGGCAACCTAGAGACCCAGTACTTC. Variable domain in full (rest from reference TRBV7-2 and TRBJ2-5): GAGVSQSPSNKVTEKGKDVELRCDPISGHTALYWYRQSLGQGLEFLIYFQGNSAPDKSGLPSDRFSAERTGGSVSTLTIQRTQQEDSAVYLCASSLDLGNLETQYFGPGTRLLVL.